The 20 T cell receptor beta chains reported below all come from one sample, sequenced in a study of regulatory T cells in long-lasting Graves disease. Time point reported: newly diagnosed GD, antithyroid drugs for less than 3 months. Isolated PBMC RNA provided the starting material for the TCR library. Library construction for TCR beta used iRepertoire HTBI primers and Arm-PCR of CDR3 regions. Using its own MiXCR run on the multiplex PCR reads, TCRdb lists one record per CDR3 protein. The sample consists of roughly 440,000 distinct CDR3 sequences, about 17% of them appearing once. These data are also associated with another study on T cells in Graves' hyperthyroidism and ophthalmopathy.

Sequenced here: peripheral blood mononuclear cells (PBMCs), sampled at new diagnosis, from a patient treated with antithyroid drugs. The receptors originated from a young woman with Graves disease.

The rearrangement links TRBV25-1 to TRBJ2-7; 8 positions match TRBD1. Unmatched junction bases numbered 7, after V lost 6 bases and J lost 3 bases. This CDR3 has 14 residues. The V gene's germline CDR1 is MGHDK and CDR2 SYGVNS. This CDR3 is CASSPDRVHYEQYF. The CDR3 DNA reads TGTGCCAGCAGCCCGGACAGGGTTCACTACGAGCAGTACTTC.

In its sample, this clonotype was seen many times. CDR3 sequence (DNA): TGTGCCAGCTCACCTGGGGATTACAATGAGCAGTTCTTC. Protein product: CASSPGDYNEQFF. The genes are TRBV18 and TRBJ2-1; no clear D gene. Germline CDR1 and CDR2: KGHSH and LQKENI. The CDR3 is 13 residues long. Trimming left V 3 bases short and J 4 bases short, with 7 bases between.

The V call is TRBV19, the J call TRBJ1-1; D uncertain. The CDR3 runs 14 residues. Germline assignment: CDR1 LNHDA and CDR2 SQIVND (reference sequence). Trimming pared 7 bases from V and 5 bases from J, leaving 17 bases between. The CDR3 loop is CASTLAAGRTEAFF. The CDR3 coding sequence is TGTGCCAGTACCTTAGCTGCGGGGAGGACTGAAGCTTTCTTT.

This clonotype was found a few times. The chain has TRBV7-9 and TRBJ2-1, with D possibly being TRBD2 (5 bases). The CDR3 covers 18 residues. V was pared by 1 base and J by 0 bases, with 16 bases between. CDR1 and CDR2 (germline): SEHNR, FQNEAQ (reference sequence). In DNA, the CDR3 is TGTGCCAGCAGCTTAGACAGCGGCGACGGAAGCTCCTACAATGAGCAGTTCTTC. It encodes CASSLDSGDGSSYNEQFF. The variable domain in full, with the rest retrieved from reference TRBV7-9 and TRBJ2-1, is DTGVSQNPRHKITKRGQNVTFRCDPISEHNRLYWYRQTLGQGPEFLTYFQNEAQLEKSRLLSDRFSAERPKGSFSTLEIQRTEQGDSAMYLCASSLDSGDGSSYNEQFFGPGTRLTVL.

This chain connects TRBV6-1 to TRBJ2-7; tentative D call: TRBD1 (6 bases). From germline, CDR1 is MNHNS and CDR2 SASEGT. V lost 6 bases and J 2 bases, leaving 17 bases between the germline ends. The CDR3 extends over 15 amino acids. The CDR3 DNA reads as TGTGCCAGCAGACTAACAGGGTACTCGCCCTACGAGCAGTACTTC. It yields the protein CASRLTGYSPYEQYF.

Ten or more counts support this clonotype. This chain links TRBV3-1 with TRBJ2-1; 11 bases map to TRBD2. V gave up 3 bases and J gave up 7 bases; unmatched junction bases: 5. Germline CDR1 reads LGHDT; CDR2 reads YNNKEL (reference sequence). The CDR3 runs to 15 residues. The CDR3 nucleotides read TGTGCCAGCAGCCAGACTAGCGGGACCGGGAATGAGCAGTTCTTC. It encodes CASSQTSGTGNEQFF.

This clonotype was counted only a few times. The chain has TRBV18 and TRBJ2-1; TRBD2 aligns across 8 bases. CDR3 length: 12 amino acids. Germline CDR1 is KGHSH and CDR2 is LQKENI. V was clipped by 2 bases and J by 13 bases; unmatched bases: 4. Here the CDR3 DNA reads TGTGCCAGCTCACCATCTAGCGGGCTTCAGTTCTTC. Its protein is CASSPSSGLQFF.

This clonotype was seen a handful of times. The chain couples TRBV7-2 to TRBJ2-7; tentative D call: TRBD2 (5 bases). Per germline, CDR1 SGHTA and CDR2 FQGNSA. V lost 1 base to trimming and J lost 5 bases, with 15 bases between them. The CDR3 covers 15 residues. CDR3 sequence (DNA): TGTGCCAGCAGCTTAGGAACAGCCCCCGGGGACGAGCAGTACTTC. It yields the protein CASSLGTAPGDEQYF.

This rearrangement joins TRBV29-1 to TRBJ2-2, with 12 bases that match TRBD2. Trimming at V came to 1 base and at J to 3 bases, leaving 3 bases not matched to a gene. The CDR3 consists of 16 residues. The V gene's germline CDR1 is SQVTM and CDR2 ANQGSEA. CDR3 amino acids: CSVEGLAGAYTGELFF. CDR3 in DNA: TGCAGCGTTGAAGGACTAGCGGGAGCATACACCGGGGAGCTGTTTTTT.

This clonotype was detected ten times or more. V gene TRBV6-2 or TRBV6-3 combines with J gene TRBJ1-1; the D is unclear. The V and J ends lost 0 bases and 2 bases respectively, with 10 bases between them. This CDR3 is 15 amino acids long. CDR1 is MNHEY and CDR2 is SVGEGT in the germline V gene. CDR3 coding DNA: TGTGCCAGCAGTTACTCCGTCCTGATAAACACTGAAGCTTTCTTT. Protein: CASSYSVLINTEAFF.

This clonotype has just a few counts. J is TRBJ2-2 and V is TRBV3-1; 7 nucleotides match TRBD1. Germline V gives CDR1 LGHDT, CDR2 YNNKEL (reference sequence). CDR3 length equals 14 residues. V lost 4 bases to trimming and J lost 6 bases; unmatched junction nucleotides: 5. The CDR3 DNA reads TGTGCCAGCAGCCGAATAACAGGGGCCGGGGAGCTGTTTTTT. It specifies CASSRITGAGELFF. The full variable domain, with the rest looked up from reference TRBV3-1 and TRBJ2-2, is DTAVSQTPKYLVTQMGNDKSIKCEQNLGHDTMYWYKQDSKKFLKIMFSYNNKELIINETVPNRFSPKSPDKAHLNLHINSLELGDSAVYFCASSRITGAGELFFGEGSRLTVL.

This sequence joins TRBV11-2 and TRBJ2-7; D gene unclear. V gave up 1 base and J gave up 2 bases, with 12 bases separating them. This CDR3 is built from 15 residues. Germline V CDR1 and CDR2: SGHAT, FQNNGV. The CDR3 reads CASSLGLGGPYEQYF. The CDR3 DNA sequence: TGTGCCAGCAGCTTAGGCTTGGGCGGCCCCTACGAGCAGTACTTC.

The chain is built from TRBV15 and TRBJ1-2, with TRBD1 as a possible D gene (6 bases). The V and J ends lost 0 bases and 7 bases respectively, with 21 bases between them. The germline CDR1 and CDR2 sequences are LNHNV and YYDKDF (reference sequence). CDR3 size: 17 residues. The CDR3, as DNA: TGTGCCACCAGCAGAGATCCTGGAACAGGGATGTTGAGTGGCTACACCTTC. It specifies CATSRDPGTGMLSGYTF.

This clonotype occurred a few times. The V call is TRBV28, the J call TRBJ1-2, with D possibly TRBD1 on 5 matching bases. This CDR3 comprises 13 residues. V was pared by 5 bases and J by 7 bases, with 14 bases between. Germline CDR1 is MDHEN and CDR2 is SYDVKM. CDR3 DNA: TGTGCCAGCAGTCAAACAGGTTTGGCTGGCTACACCTTC. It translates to CASSQTGLAGYTF.

The CDR3: CASSQEGGRSQHF. The DNA for the CDR3 is TGTGCCAGCAGCCAAGAAGGGGGGAGGTCCCAGCATTTT. The chain joins TRBV3-1 to TRBJ1-5, with a weak D call TRBD1 (6 bases). The length of the CDR3 is 13 residues. CDR1 and CDR2 (germline): LGHDT, YNNKEL (reference sequence). Trimming stripped 0 bases from V and 11 bases from J, with 11 bases between.

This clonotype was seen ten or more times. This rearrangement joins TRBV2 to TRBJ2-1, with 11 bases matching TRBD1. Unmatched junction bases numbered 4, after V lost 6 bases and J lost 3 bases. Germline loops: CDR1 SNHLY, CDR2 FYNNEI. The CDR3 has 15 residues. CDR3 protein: CASRPGTGGYNEQFF. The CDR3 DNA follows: TGTGCCAGCAGACCCGGGACAGGGGGCTACAATGAGCAGTTCTTC.

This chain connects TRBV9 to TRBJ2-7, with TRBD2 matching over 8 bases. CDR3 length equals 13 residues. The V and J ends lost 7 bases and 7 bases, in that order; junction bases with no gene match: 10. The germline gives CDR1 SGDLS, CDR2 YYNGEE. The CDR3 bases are TGTGCCAGCGGGCGGGAGGTGGACAATGAGCAGTACTTC. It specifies CASGREVDNEQYF. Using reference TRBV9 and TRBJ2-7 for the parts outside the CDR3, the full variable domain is DSGVTQTPKHLITATGQRVTLRCSPRSGDLSVYWYQQSLDQGLQFLIQYYNGEERAKGNILERFSAQQFPDLHSELNLSSLELGDSALYFCASGREVDNEQYFGPGTRLTVT.

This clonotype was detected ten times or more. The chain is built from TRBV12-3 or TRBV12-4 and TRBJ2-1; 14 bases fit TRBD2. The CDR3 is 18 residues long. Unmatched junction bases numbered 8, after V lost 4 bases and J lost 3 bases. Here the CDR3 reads CASSSGTSGSRVYNEQFF. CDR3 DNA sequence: TGTGCCAGCAGTTCCGGGACTAGCGGGAGCCGGGTCTACAATGAGCAGTTCTTC.

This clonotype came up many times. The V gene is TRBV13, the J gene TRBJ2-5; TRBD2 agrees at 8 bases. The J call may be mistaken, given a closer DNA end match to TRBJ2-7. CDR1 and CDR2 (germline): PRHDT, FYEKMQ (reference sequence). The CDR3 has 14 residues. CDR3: CASSQQREWYEQYF. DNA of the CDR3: TGTGCCAGCAGCCAACAGCGGGAGTGGTACGAGCAGTACTTC.

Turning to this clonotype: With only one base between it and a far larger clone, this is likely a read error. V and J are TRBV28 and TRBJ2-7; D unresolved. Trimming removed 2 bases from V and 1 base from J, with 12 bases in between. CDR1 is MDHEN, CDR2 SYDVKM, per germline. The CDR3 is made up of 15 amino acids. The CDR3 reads CASSLQRMRSYEQYF. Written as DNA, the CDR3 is TGTGCCAGCAGTTTACAGAGGATGCGTTCCTACGAGCAGTACTTC. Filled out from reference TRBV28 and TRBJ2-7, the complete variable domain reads DVKVTQSSRYLVKRTGEKVFLECVQDMDHENMFWYRQDPGLGLRLIYFSYDVKMKEKGDIPEGYSVSREKKERFSLILESASTNQTSMYLCASSLQRMRSYEQYFGPGTRLTVT.